This T cell receptor beta chain was identified during a study of blood T cell repertoires in COVID-19. Turning to the study itself: Acute and convalescent COVID-19 specimens originated in the United States, Italy and Spain. Sources were T cells, B-cell-depleted T cells, or PBMCs; the material itself was cDNA or gDNA.

This CDR3 has 11 amino acids. Germline assignment: CDR1 SEHNR and CDR2 FQNEAQ (reference sequence). The V end lost 2 bases, the J end lost 6 bases, and 5 bases lay between the germline ends. Original analysis: From reference gene primer amplification, estimates of nucleated cell counts were derived. Assay used: immunoSEQ multiplex PCR; TCRdb lists only in-frame clones, some missing. V, J and clone size are those of that table, while D and trimming were read from the DNA. The sample comprises tens of thousands of clones, 89% of which are singletons, and less than 3.5% rests with the top ten. Followed over time, Seattle patients had been enrolled while infection was active.

The clonotype originates from a man in his forties or fifties with COVID-19, enrolled during active disease. Material for sequencing was peripheral blood. The J gene is TRBJ2-7, the V gene TRBV7-9; no clear D. The CDR3 region is CASSLSGEQYF. As DNA, the CDR3 is TGTGCCAGCAGCTTATCAGGCGAGCAGTACTTC.